Listed below are T cell receptor beta chains from one sample, sequenced in a study of blood T cell repertoires in COVID-19. The data were produced by immunoSEQ multiplex PCR, yet TCRdb's version contains in-frame clones alone and is incomplete. The top ten hold around 3.4% of the sample, which has 300,000 to 450,000 clones, around 85% seen once. The sequencing sample was made of peripheral blood. The receptors shown here come from a woman in her late teens or twenties with acute or convalescent COVID-19. The CDR3 runs from the conserved cysteine through the conserved F or W. D genes are given only for firm matches. Clone sizes are given selectively: once, few, many, or a class where the clone is expanded.

V: TRBV3-1/TRBV3-2
size: few
J: TRBJ2-7
D: TRBD1
DNA: TGTGCCAGCAGTCCCACGGGACAGGTCGTCTACGAGCAGTACTTC
CDR3: CASSPTGQVVYEQYF

V: TRBV18
size: -
J: TRBJ1-1
D: TRBD1
DNA: TGTGCCAGCTCACCCCGACAGGGCGCAGCTTTCTTT
CDR3: CASSPRQGAAFF

V: TRBV30
size: -
J: TRBJ2-1
D: -
DNA: TGTGCCTGGAGTGGGGTGGTTAGCGGCAATGAGCAGTTCTTC
CDR3: CAWSGVVSGNEQFF

V: TRBV27
size: -
J: TRBJ1-4
D: -
DNA: TGTGCCAGCAGTCCCACAGGGCGAACGACTAATGAAAAACTGTTTTTT
CDR3: CASSPTGRTTNEKLFF

V: TRBV2
size: -
J: TRBJ2-7
D: -
DNA: TGTGCCAGCAAAGGGGCGTTTTCCTACGAGCAGTACTTC
CDR3: CASKGAFSYEQYF

V: TRBV19
size: -
J: TRBJ1-1
D: -
DNA: TGTGCCAGTAGTTCTACTAGGGACACTGAAGCTTTCTTT
CDR3: CASSSTRDTEAFF

V: TRBV2
size: -
J: TRBJ1-1
D: -
DNA: TGTGCCAGCCGGACAGATATGAACACTGAAGCTTTCTTT
CDR3: CASRTDMNTEAFF

V: TRBV6-5
size: -
J: TRBJ2-3
D: -
DNA: TGTGCCAGCAGTTACTTCGGCGGGGAATTCAGGGATACGCAGTATTTT
CDR3: CASSYFGGEFRDTQYF

V: TRBV27
size: -
J: TRBJ1-6
D: TRBD1
DNA: TGTGCCAGCAGTTCCTCTCTGACAGGGGGAAATTCACCCCTCCACTTT
CDR3: CASSSSLTGGNSPLHF

V: TRBV24-1
size: -
J: TRBJ2-5
D: TRBD1
DNA: TGTGCCACCAGTGATGGACAGGGGCTTTCGGAGACCCAGTACTTC
CDR3: CATSDGQGLSETQYF

V: TRBV10-3
size: -
J: TRBJ1-5
D: -
DNA: TGTGCCATCAGCCCAGGGAAGCAGCCCCAGCATTTT
CDR3: CAISPGKQPQHF

V: TRBV5-1
size: -
J: TRBJ1-2
D: TRBD1
DNA: TGCGCCAGCAGCGATACAGGGGATTCGCGCTACACCTTC
CDR3: CASSDTGDSRYTF

V: TRBV6-5
size: once
J: TRBJ1-1
D: TRBD1
DNA: TGTGCCAGCAGTTACAACAGGGGTCACACTGAAGCTTTCTTT
CDR3: CASSYNRGHTEAFF

V: TRBV4-1
size: -
J: TRBJ1-1
D: -
DNA: TGCGCCAGCAGCCAAGGACTTATGAACACTGAAGCTTTCTTT
CDR3: CASSQGLMNTEAFF

V: TRBV18
size: -
J: TRBJ2-5
D: TRBD2
DNA: TGTGCCAGCTCAACAGCGGGGGGGCTGGAGACCCAGTACTTC
CDR3: CASSTAGGLETQYF